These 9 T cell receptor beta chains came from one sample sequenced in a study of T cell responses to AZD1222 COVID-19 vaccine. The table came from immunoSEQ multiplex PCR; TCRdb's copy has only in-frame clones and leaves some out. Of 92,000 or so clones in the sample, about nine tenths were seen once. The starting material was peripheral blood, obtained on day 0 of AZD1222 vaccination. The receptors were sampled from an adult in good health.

The DNA for the CDR3 is TGTGCCAGTAGTAGGCAGACAGGGGGGAACACTGAAGCTTTCTTT. It translates to CASSRQTGGNTEAFF. The chain recombines TRBV19 with TRBJ1-1; 9 bases match TRBD1. The CDR3 length is 15 residues. Germline V lookup: CDR1 LNHDA, CDR2 SQIVND (reference sequence). The ends lost 4 bases at V and 1 base at J; junction bases unmatched: 4.

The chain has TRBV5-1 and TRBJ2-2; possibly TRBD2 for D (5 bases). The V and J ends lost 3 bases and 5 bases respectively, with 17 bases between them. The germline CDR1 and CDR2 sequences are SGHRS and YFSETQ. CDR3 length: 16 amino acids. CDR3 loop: CASSSLVWSGTGELFF. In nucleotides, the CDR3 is TGCGCCAGCAGCTCGTTGGTCTGGTCGGGGACCGGGGAGCTGTTTTTT.

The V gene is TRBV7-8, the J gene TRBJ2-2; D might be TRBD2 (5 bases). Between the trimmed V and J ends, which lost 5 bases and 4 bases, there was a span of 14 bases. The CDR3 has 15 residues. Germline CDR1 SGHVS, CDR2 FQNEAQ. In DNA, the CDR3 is TGTGCCAGCAGCCCGGGGTCGGCCCGCACCGGGGAGCTGTTTTTT. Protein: CASSPGSARTGELFF.

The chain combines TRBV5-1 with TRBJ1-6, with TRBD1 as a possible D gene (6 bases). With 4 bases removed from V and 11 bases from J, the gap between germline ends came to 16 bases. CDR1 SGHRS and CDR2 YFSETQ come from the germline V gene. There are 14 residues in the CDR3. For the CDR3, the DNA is TGCGCCAGCAGCACCAGTTCTCGGACAGCACCCCTCCACTTT. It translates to CASSTSSRTAPLHF.

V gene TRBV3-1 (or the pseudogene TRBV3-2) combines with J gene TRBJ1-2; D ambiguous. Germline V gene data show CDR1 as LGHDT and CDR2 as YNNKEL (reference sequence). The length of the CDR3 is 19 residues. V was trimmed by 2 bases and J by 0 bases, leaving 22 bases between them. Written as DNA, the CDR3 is TGTGCCAGCAGCCAACCTCTGGGCCCTAGACCCCATCCTAACTATGGCTACACCTTC. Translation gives CASSQPLGPRPHPNYGYTF.

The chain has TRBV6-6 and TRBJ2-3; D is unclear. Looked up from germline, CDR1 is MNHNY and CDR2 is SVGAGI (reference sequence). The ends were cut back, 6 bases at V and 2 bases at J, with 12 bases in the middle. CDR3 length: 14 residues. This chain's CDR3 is CASSALSLTDTQYF. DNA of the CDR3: TGTGCCAGCAGCGCCTTATCCCTCACAGATACGCAGTATTTT.

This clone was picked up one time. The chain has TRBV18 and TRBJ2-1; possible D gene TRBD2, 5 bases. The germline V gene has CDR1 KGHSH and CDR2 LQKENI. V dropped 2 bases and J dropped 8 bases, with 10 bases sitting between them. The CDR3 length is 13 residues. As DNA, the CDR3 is TGTGCCAGCTCACCAGCACTAGTCTATGAGCAGTTCTTC. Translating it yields CASSPALVYEQFF.

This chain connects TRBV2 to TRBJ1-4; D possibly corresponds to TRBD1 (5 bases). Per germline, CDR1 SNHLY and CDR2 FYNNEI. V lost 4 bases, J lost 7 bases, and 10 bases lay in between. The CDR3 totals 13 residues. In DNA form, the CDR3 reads TGTGCCAGCAGTGTTCAGGGTAGTGAAAAACTGTTTTTT. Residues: CASSVQGSEKLFF.

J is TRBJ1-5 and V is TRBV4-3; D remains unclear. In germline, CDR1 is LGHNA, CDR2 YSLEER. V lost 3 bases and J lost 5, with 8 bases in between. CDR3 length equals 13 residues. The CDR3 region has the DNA TGCGCCAGCAGCCAGTGGCTGGATCAGCCCCAGCATTTT. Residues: CASSQWLDQPQHF.